This T cell receptor beta chain is drawn from a study of Ad26.COV2.S vaccination and SARS-CoV-2 variants. About the research overall: Donor was in the COV1001 Ad26.COV2.S trial arm. Participants got Ad26.COV2.S intramuscularly, once or twice 56 days apart. General observations from the study: Reportedly, spike-specific CD8+ and CD4+ T cell responses achieved substantial breadth once vaccination had taken place.

The assay was immunoSEQ multiplex PCR, and TCRdb's table has in-frame clones only and misses some. This sample yields a few hundred thousand clones, of which 80% to 95% are seen a single time; 10% to 15% belongs to the top ten. In the case of this clone: Its specificity is unknown.

Treatment described: roughly 18 received Ad26.COV2.S at low or high dose, single or two shots; several received placebo; per-sample allocation not given. Following the first vaccine or placebo injection, samples were taken on day 63. An 18-55-year-old adult in Boston served as donor. Per germline, CDR1 MDHEN and CDR2 SYDVKM. V lost 3 bases, J lost 5 bases, and 16 bases stayed unmatched. This CDR3 spans 20 amino acids. V and J are TRBV28 and TRBJ2-5; the match to TRBD2 covers 15 bases. Here the sequenced sample was peripheral blood, taken in a trial of Ad26.COV2.S vaccine versus placebo. The sequence derives from a person aged 18-60 years who received the Ad26.COV2.S COVID-19 vaccine or a placebo. CDR3 region: CASSFRGLRTSGRARETQYF. CDR3 sequence (DNA): TGTGCCAGCAGTTTCAGGGGGCTCCGGACTAGCGGGAGGGCGAGGGAGACCCAGTACTTC.